This T cell receptor (beta chain) was identified during a study of identical twins. In TCRdb, the 5' RACE reads were re-called with MiXCR into one record per CDR3 protein. The table includes about 240,000 distinct CDR3 sequences, 6% to 8.5% detected once. This clonotype was seen ten or more times. Germline V CDR1 and CDR2: SNHLY, FYNNEI. The CDR3 totals 17 residues. The junction had 9 bases not matched to a gene; V was cut back by 2 bases and J by 4 bases. These data were likewise used in another study, on yellow fever vaccine responses in identical twins.

Sequenced sample: CD8+ T cells sorted from blood. The sequence derives from a woman between 18 and 29 years old in good health. The chain couples TRBV2 to TRBJ2-1; 9 bases fit TRBD2. The CDR3 DNA reads as TGTGCCAGCAGTGAACCGACGGGGGCGGGGGGGTACAATGAGCAGTTCTTC. It is translated as CASSEPTGAGGYNEQFF.